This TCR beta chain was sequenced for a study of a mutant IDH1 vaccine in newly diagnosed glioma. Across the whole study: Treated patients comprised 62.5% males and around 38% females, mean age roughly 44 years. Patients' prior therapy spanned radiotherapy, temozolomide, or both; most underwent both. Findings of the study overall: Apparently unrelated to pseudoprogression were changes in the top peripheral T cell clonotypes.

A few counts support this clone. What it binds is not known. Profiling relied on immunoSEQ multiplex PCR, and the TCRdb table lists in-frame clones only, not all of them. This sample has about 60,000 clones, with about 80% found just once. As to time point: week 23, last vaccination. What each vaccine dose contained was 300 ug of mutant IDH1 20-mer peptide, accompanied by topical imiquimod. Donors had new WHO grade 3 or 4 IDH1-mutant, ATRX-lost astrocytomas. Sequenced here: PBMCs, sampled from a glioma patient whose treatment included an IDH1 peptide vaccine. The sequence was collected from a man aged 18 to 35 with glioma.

The DNA of the CDR3 is TGTGCCAGCAGTACTGGGTTGGACGAGCAGTACTTC. Translated: CASSTGLDEQYF. The chain uses TRBV27 and TRBJ2-7; D gene unclear. The CDR3 sequence is 12 residues long. Deletions cut 5 bases from V and 5 bases from J, with 10 bases between. Germline values: CDR1 MNHEY, CDR2 SMNVEV (reference sequence).